What follows are 29 T cell receptor beta chains derived from one specimen sequenced in a study of cytomegalovirus exposure and HLA in healthy donors. PCR was performed using 60 Vbeta and 13 Jbeta primers. Measured with immunoSEQ multiplex PCR; TCRdb has only the in-frame clones, and not every one. The sample comprises fewer than 250,000 clones, more than 75% of which are singletons, and 13% to 15% rests with the top ten. The sequenced sample was PBMCs. The receptor set was obtained from a woman under 40 in good health and CMV-seropositive.

This clone was detected only a few times. The J gene is TRBJ2-7, the V gene TRBV19; 12 nucleotides agree with TRBD2. The CDR3 covers 15 residues. Germline V gene data show CDR1 as LNHDA and CDR2 as SQIVND (reference sequence). The J segment lost 0 bases and the V segment lost 4 bases, leaving 1 base of the junction unmatched. The CDR3 is CASSTLAGGSYEQYF. Here the CDR3 DNA reads TGTGCCAGTAGTACACTAGCGGGAGGCTCCTACGAGCAGTACTTC.

In this sample, this clone turned up once. The chain links TRBV11-3 to TRBJ1-1; perhaps TRBD1 as D (6 bases). CDR1 and CDR2 (germline): SGHNT, YENEEA. The CDR3 consists of 17 residues. Trimming left V 5 bases short and J 3 bases short, with 22 bases between. The chain's CDR3 is CASSPRRGKTGDTEAFF. In DNA form, the CDR3 reads TGTGCCAGCAGCCCGAGAAGGGGGAAAACAGGTGACACTGAAGCTTTCTTT.

V usage is TRBV7-8 and J usage is TRBJ2-3, with TRBD2 identical over 13 bases. CDR1 and CDR2 from the germline V gene are SGHVS and FQNEAQ. The CDR3 totals 15 residues. The V segment lost 5 bases and the J segment 4 bases; nucleotides outside the gene matches: 3. The CDR3 sequence is CASSRTSGSSDTQYF. The CDR3 DNA reads as TGTGCCAGCAGCCGGACTAGCGGGAGTTCAGATACGCAGTATTTT. Variable domain in full (rest from reference TRBV7-8 and TRBJ2-3): GAGVSQSPRYKVAKRGQDVALRCDPISGHVSLFWYQQALGQGPEFLTYFQNEAQLDKSGLPSDRFFAERPEGSVSTLKIQRTQQEDSAVYLCASSRTSGSSDTQYFGPGTRLTVL.

The CDR3 sequence: CAWGLGVGEQFF. The CDR3 nucleotides are TGTGCCTGGGGGCTAGGGGTGGGGGAGCAGTTCTTC. The chain has TRBV30 and TRBJ2-1; perhaps TRBD1 as D (5 bases). Germline loops: CDR1 GTSNPN, CDR2 SVGIG (reference sequence). This CDR3 spans 12 amino acids. Trimming stripped 5 bases from V and 10 bases from J, with 15 bases between.

This clone was seen a handful of times. The DNA of the CDR3 is TGTGCCACCAGCACATCGGGGGATCGGCAGTTCTTC. This codes for CATSTSGDRQFF. The chain joins TRBV15 to TRBJ2-1, with a weak D call TRBD2 (6 bases). The ends were cut back, 4 bases at V and 12 bases at J, with 13 bases in the middle. CDR1 is LNHNV and CDR2 is YYDKDF in the germline V gene (reference sequence). There are 12 residues in the CDR3.

The table lists this clone with a count of one. The chain has TRBV30 and TRBJ2-7; TRBD2 might be the D (5 bases). Trimming shortened V by 1 base and J by 4 bases, and 8 bases separated the two germline ends. CDR3 size: 12 residues. Germline CDR1 is GTSNPN and CDR2 is SVGIG (reference sequence). CDR3 nucleotides: TGTGCCTGGAGTGCCGGGGTTTACGAGCAGTACTTC. Translating it yields CAWSAGVYEQYF.

The rearrangement joins TRBV28 to TRBJ2-7, with 9 positions matching TRBD1. There are 13 residues in the CDR3. V was clipped by 5 bases and J by 3 bases; unmatched bases: 2. In germline, CDR1 is MDHEN, CDR2 SYDVKM. This CDR3 reads CASSATGGYEQYF. CDR3 sequence (DNA): TGTGCCAGCAGTGCGACAGGGGGCTACGAGCAGTACTTC.

This rearrangement joins TRBV28 to TRBJ1-1; 8 bases align to TRBD1. The J segment lost 2 bases and the V segment lost 8 bases, leaving 16 bases of the junction unmatched. The CDR3 spans 17 residues. Germline V lookup: CDR1 MDHEN, CDR2 SYDVKM. The chain's CDR3 is CASARRGRTGRNTEAFF. The CDR3 bases are TGTGCCAGCGCGAGAAGAGGTCGGACAGGGCGAAACACTGAAGCTTTCTTT. The full variable domain, rest sourced from reference TRBV28 and TRBJ1-1, is DVKVTQSSRYLVKRTGEKVFLECVQDMDHENMFWYRQDPGLGLRLIYFSYDVKMKEKGDIPEGYSVSREKKERFSLILESASTNQTSMYLCASARRGRTGRNTEAFFGQGTRLTVV.

The J gene is TRBJ2-7, the V gene TRBV23-1, with 7 bases fitting TRBD2. TRBV23-1 is sorted into the ORF group, with uncertain function. The CDR3 runs to 13 residues. Trimming took 6 bases from V and 4 from J; bases not matched to a gene: 6. CDR3 DNA: TGCGCCAGCAGGACTGGGGGGGGATACGAGCAGTACTTC. Protein: CASRTGGGYEQYF.

V gene TRBV5-1 combines with J gene TRBJ1-1; 8 nucleotides match TRBD1. The V segment lost 2 bases and the J segment 1 base; nucleotides outside the gene matches: 10. Germline assignment: CDR1 SGHRS and CDR2 YFSETQ. The CDR3 is 17 amino acids. The CDR3 DNA sequence: TGCGCCAGCAGCTTAGGGACAGGCAGGGGGGCGAACACTGAAGCTTTCTTT. Its protein product is CASSLGTGRGANTEAFF.

The chain is built from TRBV4-3 and TRBJ2-1; 11 bases agree with TRBD2. Germline V gives CDR1 LGHNA, CDR2 YSLEER. V gave up 1 base and J gave up 7 bases; unmatched junction bases: 0. The CDR3 length is 14 residues. The CDR3 is CASSQGLAGNEQFF. The CDR3, as DNA: TGCGCCAGCAGCCAAGGACTAGCGGGAAATGAGCAGTTCTTC.

The chain joins TRBV27 to TRBJ2-1; the D gene is possibly TRBD2 (6 bases). With 6 bases removed from V and 7 bases from J, the gap between germline ends came to 16 bases. Looked up from germline, CDR1 is MNHEY and CDR2 is SMNVEV (reference sequence). This CDR3 comprises 14 residues. CDR3 in amino acids: CASSGTPRGNEQFF. CDR3 sequence (DNA): TGTGCCAGCAGCGGGACCCCCCGGGGGAATGAGCAGTTCTTC.

The chain is built from TRBV30 and TRBJ2-7; D is unresolved. This CDR3 has 11 residues. The V gene lost 5 bases and the J gene lost 4 bases, with 9 bases spanning the gap. Germline CDR1 GTSNPN, CDR2 SVGIG (reference sequence). CDR3 coding DNA: TGTGCCTGGGGTAGAGAATACGAGCAGTACTTC. Amino acids: CAWGREYEQYF.

This chain's CDR3 is CASSAGTSLYEQYF. Written as DNA, the CDR3 is TGTGCCAGCAGCGCGGGGACTTCTTTGTACGAGCAGTACTTC. This sequence joins TRBV9 and TRBJ2-7; weak D call: TRBD2 (6 bases). This CDR3 region has 14 residues. Trimming shortened V by 3 bases and J by 4 bases, and 14 bases separated the two germline ends. In germline, CDR1 is SGDLS, CDR2 YYNGEE.

The chain carries TRBV27 and TRBJ1-6, with D possibly TRBD1 on 5 matching bases. V lost 5 bases to trimming and J lost 10 bases, with 12 bases between them. This CDR3 is built from 13 residues. The V gene's germline CDR1 is MNHEY and CDR2 SMNVEV (reference sequence). CDR3 coding DNA: TGTGCCAGCAGTCAAATCCGGGGGTCACCCCTCCACTTT. It specifies CASSQIRGSPLHF.

The chain has TRBV9 and TRBJ2-5, with no clear D. The length of the CDR3 is 15 residues. Germline CDR1 reads SGDLS; CDR2 reads YYNGEE. With 2 bases removed from V and 1 base from J, the gap between germline ends came to 12 bases. The DNA of the CDR3 is TGTGCCAGCAGCGTTGTTGCGACGGGCCAAGAGACCCAGTACTTC. Its translation is CASSVVATGQETQYF. The variable domain in full, with the rest retrieved from reference TRBV9 and TRBJ2-5, is DSGVTQTPKHLITATGQRVTLRCSPRSGDLSVYWYQQSLDQGLQFLIQYYNGEERAKGNILERFSAQQFPDLHSELNLSSLELGDSALYFCASSVVATGQETQYFGPGTRLLVL.

The rearrangement uses TRBV5-1 and TRBJ2-3; TRBD2 aligns across 10 bases. The V gene's germline CDR1 is SGHRS and CDR2 YFSETQ. This CDR3 is 14 amino acids long. The ends lost 4 bases at V and 1 base at J; junction bases unmatched: 0. Here the CDR3 DNA reads TGCGCCAGCAGCGGGACTAGCGGCACAGATACGCAGTATTTT. It specifies CASSGTSGTDTQYF.

This clone was found once. The chain links TRBV19 to TRBJ2-7; TRBD1 agrees at 7 bases. Germline V gives CDR1 LNHDA, CDR2 SQIVND (reference sequence). V shed 4 bases, J shed 2 bases, and the junction held 11 bases outside the gene matches. The CDR3 totals 16 residues. The CDR3 DNA sequence: TGTGCCAGTAGTACGGACTCCGAGACAGGGACCTACGAGCAGTACTTC. Translated, it gives CASSTDSETGTYEQYF. Filled out from reference TRBV19 and TRBJ2-7, the complete variable domain reads DGGITQSPKYLFRKEGQNVTLSCEQNLNHDAMYWYRQDPGQGLRLIYYSQIVNDFQKGDIAEGYSVSREKKESFPLTVTSAQKNPTAFYLCASSTDSETGTYEQYFGPGTRLTVT.

This sequence joins TRBV28 and TRBJ1-1; D ambiguous. Deletions cut 7 bases from V and 6 bases from J, with 12 bases between. The CDR3 extends over 12 amino acids. Germline CDR1 MDHEN, CDR2 SYDVKM. The CDR3 coding sequence is TGTGCCAGCATGGCACCCAACCCTGAAGCTTTCTTT. Its translation is CASMAPNPEAFF. Full variable domain (outside the CDR3, taken from reference TRBV28 and TRBJ1-1): DVKVTQSSRYLVKRTGEKVFLECVQDMDHENMFWYRQDPGLGLRLIYFSYDVKMKEKGDIPEGYSVSREKKERFSLILESASTNQTSMYLCASMAPNPEAFFGQGTRLTVV.

This chain connects TRBV19 to TRBJ1-5; 9 nucleotides agree with TRBD1. The CDR3 loop spans 15 amino acids. V was clipped by 8 bases and J by 0 bases; unmatched bases: 5. CDR1 and CDR2 (germline): LNHDA, SQIVND (reference sequence). In DNA form, the CDR3 reads TGTGCCAGTGACAGGACAGGGGATAGCAATCAGCCCCAGCATTTT. Protein product: CASDRTGDSNQPQHF. Together with reference TRBV19 and TRBJ1-5, the CDR3 gives the full variable domain: DGGITQSPKYLFRKEGQNVTLSCEQNLNHDAMYWYRQDPGQGLRLIYYSQIVNDFQKGDIAEGYSVSREKKESFPLTVTSAQKNPTAFYLCASDRTGDSNQPQHFGDGTRLSIL.

For this clone: The junction departs from the called germline gene at one end, perhaps through a read error. The J gene is TRBJ2-6, the V gene TRBV5-1; maybe TRBD1 (5 bases). Germline lookup yields CDR1 SGHRS and CDR2 YFSETQ. The CDR3 covers 15 residues. CDR3: CAGSLGLSGANVLTF. The DNA of the CDR3 is TGCGCCGGCAGCTTGGGGCTCTCTGGGGCCAACGTCCTGACTTTC.

V and J are TRBV4-3 and TRBJ1-5, with D unclear. Trimming shortened V by 0 bases and J by 2 bases, and 14 bases separated the two germline ends. CDR1 and CDR2 (germline): LGHNA, YSLEER. The length of the CDR3 is 17 residues. The CDR3 loop reads CASSQEISLRGNQPQHF. The CDR3 DNA reads as TGCGCCAGCAGCCAAGAAATAAGCTTACGGGGCAATCAGCCCCAGCATTTT.

The chain joins TRBV28 to TRBJ2-2; D gene ambiguous. Germline values: CDR1 MDHEN, CDR2 SYDVKM. This CDR3 region has 10 residues. V shed 7 bases and J shed 7 bases, with 4 bases lying between them. The CDR3 loop is CASTFGELFF. In DNA form, the CDR3 reads TGTGCCAGCACCTTCGGGGAGCTGTTTTTT.

This chain uses TRBV2 with TRBJ2-1; maybe TRBD1 (5 bases). The germline V and J ends were trimmed by 4 bases and 7 bases, with 11 bases remaining between them. The CDR3 length is 13 residues. Germline V gives CDR1 SNHLY, CDR2 FYNNEI. The CDR3 protein is CASSATVINEQFF. Here the CDR3 DNA reads TGTGCCAGCAGTGCGACAGTGATTAATGAGCAGTTCTTC.

The genes are TRBV19 and TRBJ1-5; TRBD1 matches 9 bases. This CDR3 is built from 15 residues. Germline V gives CDR1 LNHDA, CDR2 SQIVND (reference sequence). The trim removed 3 bases at V and 6 bases at J, leaving 6 bases unmatched. The CDR3 region is CASSMGGQGGQPQHF. CDR3 nucleotides: TGTGCCAGTAGTATGGGGGGACAGGGTGGTCAGCCCCAGCATTTT. Full variable domain (missing parts from reference TRBV19 and TRBJ1-5): DGGITQSPKYLFRKEGQNVTLSCEQNLNHDAMYWYRQDPGQGLRLIYYSQIVNDFQKGDIAEGYSVSREKKESFPLTVTSAQKNPTAFYLCASSMGGQGGQPQHFGDGTRLSIL.

This clone came up once. The rearrangement links TRBV6-1 to TRBJ2-2; TRBD1 matches at 10 bases. Germline V gene lookup returns CDR1 MNHNS and CDR2 SASEGT. Trimming at V came to 4 bases and at J to 2 bases, leaving 7 bases not matched to a gene. This CDR3 has 17 residues. The CDR3 reads CASSAGGQGLNTGELFF. CDR3 DNA sequence: TGTGCCAGCAGTGCGGGGGGACAGGGGTTAAACACCGGGGAGCTGTTTTTT.

This clone has more than one count but fewer than ten. The V gene is TRBV5-6, the J gene TRBJ1-4; maybe TRBD1 (5 bases). With 5 bases removed from V and 4 bases from J, the gap between germline ends came to 15 bases. The CDR3 extends over 15 amino acids. Germline loops: CDR1 SGHDT, CDR2 YYEEEE. The CDR3 protein is CASSKIQGYNEKLFF. The DNA of the CDR3 is TGTGCCAGCAGTAAAATTCAGGGTTATAATGAAAAACTGTTTTTT. The whole variable domain, remainder taken from reference TRBV5-6 and TRBJ1-4, is DAGVTQSPTHLIKTRGQQVTLRCSPKSGHDTVSWYQQALGQGPQFIFQYYEEEERQRGNFPDRFSGHQFPNYSSELNVNALLLGDSALYLCASSKIQGYNEKLFFGSGTQLSVL.

The chain carries TRBV7-8 and TRBJ1-4; maybe TRBD1 (6 bases). Germline-derived CDR1 and CDR2 are SGHVS and FQNEAQ. V was cut by 1 base and J by 7 bases, with 16 bases left in between. CDR3 length: 16 residues. CDR3 in DNA: TGTGCCAGCAGCTTAGAGGGGGTTTTAGGGCGTGAAAAACTGTTTTTT. Protein sequence: CASSLEGVLGREKLFF.

There are a few counts of this clone. This chain joins TRBV7-3 and TRBJ2-6, with a weak D call TRBD2 (7 bases). This CDR3 is 19 amino acids long. Germline V gene sequence: CDR1 SGHTA, CDR2 FQGTGA. The ends were cut back, 3 bases at V and 0 bases at J, with 18 bases in the middle. The CDR3, as DNA: TGTGCCAGCAGCTTTAGGGGGGGCGAAAGCCACTCTGGGGCCAACGTCCTGACTTTC. Translation: CASSFRGGESHSGANVLTF.